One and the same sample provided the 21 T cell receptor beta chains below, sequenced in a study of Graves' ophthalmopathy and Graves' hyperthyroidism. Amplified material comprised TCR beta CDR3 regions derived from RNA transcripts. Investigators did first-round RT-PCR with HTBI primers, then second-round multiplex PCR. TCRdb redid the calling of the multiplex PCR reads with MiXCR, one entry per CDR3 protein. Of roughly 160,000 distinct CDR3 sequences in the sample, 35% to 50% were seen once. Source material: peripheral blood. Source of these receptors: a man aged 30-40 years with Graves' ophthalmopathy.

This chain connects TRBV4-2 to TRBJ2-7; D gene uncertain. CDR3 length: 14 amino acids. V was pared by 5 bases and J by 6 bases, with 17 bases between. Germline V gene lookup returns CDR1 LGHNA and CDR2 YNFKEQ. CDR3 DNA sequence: TGTGCCAGCAGCTTATATGGGCAAATCCCCGAGCAGTACTTC. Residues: CASSLYGQIPEQYF.

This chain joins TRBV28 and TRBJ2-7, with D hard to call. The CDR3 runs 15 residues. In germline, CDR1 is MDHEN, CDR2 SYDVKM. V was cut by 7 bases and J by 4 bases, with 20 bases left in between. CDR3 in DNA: TGTGCCAGCACCTACTCCGGTGTTATTCCATACGAGCAGTACTTC. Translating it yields CASTYSGVIPYEQYF.

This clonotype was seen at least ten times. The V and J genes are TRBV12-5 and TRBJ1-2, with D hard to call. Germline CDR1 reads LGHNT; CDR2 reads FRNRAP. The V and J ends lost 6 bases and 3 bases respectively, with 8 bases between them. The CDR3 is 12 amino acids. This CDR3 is CASGLRDYGYTF. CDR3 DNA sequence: TGTGCTAGTGGACTGAGGGACTATGGCTACACCTTC. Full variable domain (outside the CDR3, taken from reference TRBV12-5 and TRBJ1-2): DARVTQTPRHKVTEMGQEVTMRCQPILGHNTVFWYRQTMMQGLELLAYFRNRAPLDDSGMPKDRFSAEMPDATLATLKIQPSEPRDSAVYFCASGLRDYGYTFGSGTRLTVV.

The DNA for the CDR3 is TGTGCCAGCAGTACAACCGGGACAGGATCCTACGAGCAGTACTTC. Its protein is CASSTTGTGSYEQYF. V is TRBV6-2 or TRBV6-3 and J is TRBJ2-7; 8 bases fit TRBD1. The CDR3 spans 15 residues. V was pared by 5 bases and J by 1 base, with 7 bases of the junction left unmatched. The germline gives CDR1 MNHEY, CDR2 SVGEGT.

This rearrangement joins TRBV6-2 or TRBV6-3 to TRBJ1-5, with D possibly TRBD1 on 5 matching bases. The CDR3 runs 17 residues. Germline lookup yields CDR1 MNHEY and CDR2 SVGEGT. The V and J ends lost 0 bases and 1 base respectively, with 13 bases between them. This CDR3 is CASSYSTGPGSNQPQHF. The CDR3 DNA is TGTGCCAGCAGTTACTCAACAGGACCGGGGAGCAATCAGCCCCAGCATTTT.

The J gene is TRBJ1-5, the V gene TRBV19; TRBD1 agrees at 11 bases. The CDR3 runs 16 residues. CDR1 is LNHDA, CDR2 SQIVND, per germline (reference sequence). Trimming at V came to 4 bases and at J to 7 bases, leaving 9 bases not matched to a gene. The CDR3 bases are TGTGCCAGTAGTAAAGCCCGGGACAGGGGGGGCCAGCCCCAGCATTTT. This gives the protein CASSKARDRGGQPQHF.

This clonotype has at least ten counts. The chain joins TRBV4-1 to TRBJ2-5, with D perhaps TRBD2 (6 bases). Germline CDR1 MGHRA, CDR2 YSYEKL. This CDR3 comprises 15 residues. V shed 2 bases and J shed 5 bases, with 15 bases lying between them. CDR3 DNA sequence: TGCGCCAGCAGCCAACTCGCCTGGGAGGTGGAGACCCAGTACTTC. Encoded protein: CASSQLAWEVETQYF.

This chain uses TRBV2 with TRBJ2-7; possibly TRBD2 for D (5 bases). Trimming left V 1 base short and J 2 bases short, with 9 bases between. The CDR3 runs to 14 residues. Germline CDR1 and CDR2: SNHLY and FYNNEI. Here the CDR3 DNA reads TGTGCCAGCAGTGAAGAGGCGGGCACCTACGAGCAGTACTTC. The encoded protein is CASSEEAGTYEQYF.

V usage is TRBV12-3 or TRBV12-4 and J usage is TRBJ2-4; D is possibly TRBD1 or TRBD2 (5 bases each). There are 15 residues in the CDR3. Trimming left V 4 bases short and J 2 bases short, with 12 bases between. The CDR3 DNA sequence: TGTGCCAGCAGTTACTCCGGGGCGCCCAAAAACATTCAGTACTTC. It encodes CASSYSGAPKNIQYF.

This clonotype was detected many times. The CDR3 DNA sequence: TGTGCCAGCAGTAGGACAAGGCTGCCAGAAGCTTTCTTT. Translated: CASSRTRLPEAFF. The chain employs TRBV6-5 and TRBJ1-1; a weak D match, TRBD1 (5 bases). The CDR3 is 13 residues long. V lost 5 bases to trimming and J lost 8 bases, with 15 bases between them. Per germline, CDR1 MNHEY and CDR2 SVGAGI.

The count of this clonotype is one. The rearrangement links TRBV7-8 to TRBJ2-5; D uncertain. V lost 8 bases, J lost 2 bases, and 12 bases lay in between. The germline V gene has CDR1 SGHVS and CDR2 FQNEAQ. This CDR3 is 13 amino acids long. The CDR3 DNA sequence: TGTGCCAGCGACGACTTAGGGCAAGAGACCCAGTACTTC. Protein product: CASDDLGQETQYF.

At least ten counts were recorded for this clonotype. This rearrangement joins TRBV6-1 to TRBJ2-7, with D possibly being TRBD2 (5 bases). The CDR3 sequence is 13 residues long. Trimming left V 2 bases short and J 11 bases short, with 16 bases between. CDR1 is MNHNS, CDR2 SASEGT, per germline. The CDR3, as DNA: TGTGCCAGCAGTGAATTCGAGGTCGGGCGGGAGTACTTC. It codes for CASSEFEVGREYF.

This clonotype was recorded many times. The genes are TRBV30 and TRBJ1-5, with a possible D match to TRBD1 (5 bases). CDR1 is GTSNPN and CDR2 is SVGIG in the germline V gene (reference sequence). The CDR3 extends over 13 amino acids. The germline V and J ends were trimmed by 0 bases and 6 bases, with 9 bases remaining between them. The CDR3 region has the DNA TGTGCCTGGAGTGTAGCAGGGCGTCAGCCCCAGCATTTT. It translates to CAWSVAGRQPQHF.

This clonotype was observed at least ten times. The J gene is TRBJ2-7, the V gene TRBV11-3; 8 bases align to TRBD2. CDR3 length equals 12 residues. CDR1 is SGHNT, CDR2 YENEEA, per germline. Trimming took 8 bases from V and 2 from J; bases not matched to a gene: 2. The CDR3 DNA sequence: TGTGCCAGCGGTAGCGGGACCTACGAGCAGTACTTC. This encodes CASGSGTYEQYF.

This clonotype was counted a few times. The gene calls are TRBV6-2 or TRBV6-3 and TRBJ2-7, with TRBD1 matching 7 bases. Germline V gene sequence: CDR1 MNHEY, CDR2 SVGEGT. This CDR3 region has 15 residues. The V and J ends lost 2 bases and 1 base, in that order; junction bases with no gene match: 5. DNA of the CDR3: TGTGCCAGCAGTTACGCGACAGGGAGATCCTACGAGCAGTACTTC. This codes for CASSYATGRSYEQYF.

CDR3 amino acids: CASRRARSSYEQYF. Here the CDR3 DNA reads TGTGCCAGCAGACGAGCGCGAAGCTCCTACGAGCAGTACTTC. This chain links TRBV6-2 or TRBV6-3 with TRBJ2-7; no clear D gene. This CDR3 is built from 14 residues. V shed 6 bases and J shed 0 bases, with 12 bases lying between them. Germline CDR1 reads MNHEY; CDR2 reads SVGEGT.

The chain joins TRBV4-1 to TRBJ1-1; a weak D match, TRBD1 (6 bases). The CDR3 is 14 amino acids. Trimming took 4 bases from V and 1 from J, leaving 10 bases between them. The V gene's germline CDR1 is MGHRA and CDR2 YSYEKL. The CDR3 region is CASSPGHQNTEAFF. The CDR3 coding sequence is TGCGCCAGCAGCCCGGGACATCAGAACACTGAAGCTTTCTTT.

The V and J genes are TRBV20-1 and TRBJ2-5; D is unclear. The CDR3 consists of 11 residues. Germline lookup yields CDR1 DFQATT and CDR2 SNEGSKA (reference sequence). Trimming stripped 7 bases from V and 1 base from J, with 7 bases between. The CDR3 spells CSGTPQETQYF. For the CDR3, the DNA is TGCAGTGGGACCCCCCAAGAGACCCAGTACTTC.

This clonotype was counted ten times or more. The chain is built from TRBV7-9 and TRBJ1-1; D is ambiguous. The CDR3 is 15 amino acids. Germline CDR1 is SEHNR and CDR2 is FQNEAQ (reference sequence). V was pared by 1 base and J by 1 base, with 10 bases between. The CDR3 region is CASSLVVAGNTEAFF. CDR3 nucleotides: TGTGCCAGCAGCTTAGTCGTGGCAGGGAACACTGAAGCTTTCTTT.

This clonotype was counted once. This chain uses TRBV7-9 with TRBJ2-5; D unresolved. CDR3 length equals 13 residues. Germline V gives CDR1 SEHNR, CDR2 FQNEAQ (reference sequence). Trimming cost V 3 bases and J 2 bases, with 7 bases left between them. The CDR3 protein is CASSFSSQETQYF. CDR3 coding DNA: TGTGCCAGCAGCTTTAGTTCACAAGAGACCCAGTACTTC.

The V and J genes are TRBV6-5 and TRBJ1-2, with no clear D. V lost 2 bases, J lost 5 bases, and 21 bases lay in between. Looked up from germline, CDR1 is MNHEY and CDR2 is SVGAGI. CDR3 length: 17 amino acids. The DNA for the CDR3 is TGTGCCAGCAGTTACGCCCCGGCAGCCCTATTTCTTTATGGCTACACCTTC. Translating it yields CASSYAPAALFLYGYTF.